This T cell receptor beta chain was sequenced in a study of cytomegalovirus exposure and HLA in healthy donors. Overall study context: Sequencing of approximately 190 million T cells in an earlier analysis found roughly 120 million unique TCR beta sequences.

Study-wide results and caveats: In a later analysis, several top co-occurrence clusters appeared linked to parvovirus B19, influenza, CMV and Epstein-Barr virus. The study designated around 150 TCR beta chains cytomegalovirus-associated. Earlier findings revealed that most TCR beta V segments proved productive either about 87% or about 30% of the time.

With regard to this clone: The antigen is not known.

This CDR3 is built from 17 residues. Per germline, CDR1 SGHRS and CDR2 YFSETQ. V lost 4 bases to trimming and J lost 4 bases; unmatched junction nucleotides: 14. A multiplex PCR was run with 60 Vbeta primers and 13 Jbeta primers. Profiling relied on immunoSEQ multiplex PCR, and the TCRdb table lists in-frame clones only, not all of them. The table has fewer than 200,000 clones, approximately 86% seen once. V usage is TRBV5-1 and J usage is TRBJ2-1; 7 nucleotides agree with TRBD1. The sequence came from a boy aged 2-15 years in good health and CMV-seronegative. Input material: PBMCs. CDR3 DNA sequence: TGCGCCAGCAGCCCACCAACAACAGGGGATAGTTACAATGAGCAGTTCTTC. Translating gives CASSPPTTGDSYNEQFF.